This T cell receptor (beta chain) was recorded in a study of blood T cell repertoires in COVID-19. About the study: PBMCs, B-cell-depleted T cells, or T cells provided the cDNA or gDNA that made up the material.

The protocol was immunoSEQ multiplex PCR, while the TCRdb copy is restricted to in-frame clones and leaves out a portion. There are hundreds of thousands of clones in the sample; about nine tenths occur only once, and around 1.7% lies in the top ten. In Cohort 3, a recovered donor had either two negative PCRs, clearance, or symptom resolution. This CDR3 is built from 14 residues. Per the germline V gene, CDR1 is LGHNA and CDR2 is YNFKEQ. Germline trimming cut 0 bases from V and 10 bases from J; bases unmatched to any gene: 7. This TCR derives from a man aged 35 to 55 who had recovered from COVID-19. The chain uses TRBV4-2 and TRBJ1-1; 8 positions match TRBD1. The sample consisted of PBMCs or T cells enriched from blood (not recorded which). CDR3 residues: CASSQDDQGAIAFF. The CDR3 DNA reads TGTGCCAGCAGCCAAGATGACCAGGGGGCGATAGCTTTCTTT.